This T cell receptor beta chain was identified during a study of cytomegalovirus exposure and HLA in healthy donors. Regarding this clone: Its specificity is not known.

Study-level findings and limits: The authors reported that TCR beta sequences could predict HLA-A and HLA-B alleles. These predictions were accurate for most subjects in the first cohort.

Primers included in the PCR were 60 Vbeta and 13 Jbeta primers. Generated by immunoSEQ multiplex PCR, the TCRdb table keeps only in-frame clones and is missing some. Seen here are 76,000 or so clones, 70% to 85% observed once, and the top ten hold 2.5%. V lost 6 bases and J 2 bases, leaving 13 bases between the germline ends. The CDR3 sequence is 14 residues long. The sequenced sample was PBMCs. The gene calls are TRBV23-1 and TRBJ1-1; tentatively, D is TRBD1 (5 bases). TRBV23-1 is known as an ORF, though its function is uncertain. This receptor was taken from a man aged 30-40 years in good health and CMV-seronegative. The CDR3 loop reads CASRAGDDNTEAFF. The CDR3 region has the DNA TGCGCCAGCAGAGCGGGGGATGATAACACTGAAGCTTTCTTT.